These T cell receptor beta chains were read from a single sample in a study of blood T cells in healthy people across ages. TCRdb reanalysed the 5' RACE reads using MiXCR and keeps one entry per CDR3 protein. The top ten clones hold around 9.2% of a sample with roughly 800,000 distinct CDR3 sequences, approximately 25% of them seen once. These data were likewise used in another study, on T cells of mothers and their children.

Sequenced: blood. Receptor source: a boy aged 10-17 years in good health. The CDR3 runs from the conserved cysteine through the conserved F or W.

V,J,CDR3
TRBV12-3/TRBV12-4,TRBJ1-4,CASTKRQGPSEKLFF
TRBV13,TRBJ1-2,CASSFTENYGYTF
TRBV18,TRBJ2-7,CASSPAVGAQDF
TRBV7-2,NA,CASSLGGLGALSYEQYF
TRBV9,TRBJ2-3,CASSVEPSGTDTQYF
TRBV5-1,TRBJ2-3,CASSSQRGPSTDTQYF
TRBV2,TRBJ2-2,CASTPVPTGELFF
TRBV5-1,TRBJ1-4,CVSSLAGGADEKLFF
TRBV5-6,NA,CASSLRNTGIRYEQYF
TRBV9,NA,CASSVGTATYNEQFF
TRBV7-3,TRBJ2-7,CASSLGLAQGDEQYF